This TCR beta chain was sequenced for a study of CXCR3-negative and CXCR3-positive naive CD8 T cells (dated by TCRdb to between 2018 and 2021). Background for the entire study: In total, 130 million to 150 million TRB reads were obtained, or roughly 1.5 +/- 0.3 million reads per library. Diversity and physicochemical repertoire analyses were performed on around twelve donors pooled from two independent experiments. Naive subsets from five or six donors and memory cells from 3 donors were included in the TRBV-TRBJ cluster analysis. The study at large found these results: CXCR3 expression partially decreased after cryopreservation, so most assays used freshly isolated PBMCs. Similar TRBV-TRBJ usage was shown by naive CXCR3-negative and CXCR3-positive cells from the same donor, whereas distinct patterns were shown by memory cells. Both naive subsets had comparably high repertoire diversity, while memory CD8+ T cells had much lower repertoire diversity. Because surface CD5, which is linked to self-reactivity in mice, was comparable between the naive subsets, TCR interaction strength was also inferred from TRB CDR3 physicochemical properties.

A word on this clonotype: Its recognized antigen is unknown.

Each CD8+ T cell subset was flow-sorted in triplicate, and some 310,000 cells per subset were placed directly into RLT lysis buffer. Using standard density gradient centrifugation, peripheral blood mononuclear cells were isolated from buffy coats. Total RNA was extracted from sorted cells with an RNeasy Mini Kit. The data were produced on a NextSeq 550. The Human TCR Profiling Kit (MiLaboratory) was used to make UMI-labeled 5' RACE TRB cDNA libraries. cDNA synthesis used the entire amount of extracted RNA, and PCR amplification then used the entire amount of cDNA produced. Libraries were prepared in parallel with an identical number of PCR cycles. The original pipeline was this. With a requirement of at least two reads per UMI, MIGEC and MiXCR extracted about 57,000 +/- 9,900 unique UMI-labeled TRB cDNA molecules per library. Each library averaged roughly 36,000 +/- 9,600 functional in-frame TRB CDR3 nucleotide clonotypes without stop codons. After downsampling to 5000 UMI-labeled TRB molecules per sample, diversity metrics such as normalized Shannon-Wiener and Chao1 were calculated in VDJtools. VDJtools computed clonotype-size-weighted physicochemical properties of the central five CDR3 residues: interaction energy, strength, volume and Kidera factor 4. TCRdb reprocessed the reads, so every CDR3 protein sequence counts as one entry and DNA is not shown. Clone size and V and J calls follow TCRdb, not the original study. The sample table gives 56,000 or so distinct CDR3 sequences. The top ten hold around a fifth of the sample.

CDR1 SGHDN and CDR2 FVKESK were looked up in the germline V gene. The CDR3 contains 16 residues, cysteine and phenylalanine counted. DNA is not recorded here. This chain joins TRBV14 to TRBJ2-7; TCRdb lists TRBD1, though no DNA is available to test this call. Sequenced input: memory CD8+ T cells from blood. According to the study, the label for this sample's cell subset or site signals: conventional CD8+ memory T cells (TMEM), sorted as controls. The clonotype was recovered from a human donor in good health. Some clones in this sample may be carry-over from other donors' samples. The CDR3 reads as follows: CASSQEGTGGFGEQYF.